The source of this T cell receptor (beta chain) is a study of blood T cell repertoires in COVID-19. Study background: Samples came from the United States, Italy and Spain, spanning acute and convalescent COVID-19. In each case, the material was cDNA or gDNA derived from T cells, B-cell-depleted T cells, or PBMCs.

In the original processing: Amplification with reference gene primers provided the estimates of nucleated cell counts. Produced via immunoSEQ multiplex PCR; TCRdb's table is partial and in-frame only. V, J and clone size were drawn from that table, and D and trimming were deduced from the DNA. The table records around 200,000 clones, about four fifths of them present only once. V was shortened by 1 base and J by 2 bases, with 15 bases between the two germline ends. CDR1 and CDR2 (germline): SGHAT, FQNNGV. This CDR3 spans 16 amino acids. The chain employs TRBV11-2 and TRBJ2-7; D is perhaps TRBD2 (5 bases). Sequences were obtained from peripheral blood. The receptor was isolated from a man in his forties with active or convalescent COVID-19. CDR3 sequence: CASSLGRGLLAYEQYF. The DNA for the CDR3 is TGTGCCAGCAGCTTAGGGCGTGGACTCTTGGCCTACGAGCAGTACTTC.